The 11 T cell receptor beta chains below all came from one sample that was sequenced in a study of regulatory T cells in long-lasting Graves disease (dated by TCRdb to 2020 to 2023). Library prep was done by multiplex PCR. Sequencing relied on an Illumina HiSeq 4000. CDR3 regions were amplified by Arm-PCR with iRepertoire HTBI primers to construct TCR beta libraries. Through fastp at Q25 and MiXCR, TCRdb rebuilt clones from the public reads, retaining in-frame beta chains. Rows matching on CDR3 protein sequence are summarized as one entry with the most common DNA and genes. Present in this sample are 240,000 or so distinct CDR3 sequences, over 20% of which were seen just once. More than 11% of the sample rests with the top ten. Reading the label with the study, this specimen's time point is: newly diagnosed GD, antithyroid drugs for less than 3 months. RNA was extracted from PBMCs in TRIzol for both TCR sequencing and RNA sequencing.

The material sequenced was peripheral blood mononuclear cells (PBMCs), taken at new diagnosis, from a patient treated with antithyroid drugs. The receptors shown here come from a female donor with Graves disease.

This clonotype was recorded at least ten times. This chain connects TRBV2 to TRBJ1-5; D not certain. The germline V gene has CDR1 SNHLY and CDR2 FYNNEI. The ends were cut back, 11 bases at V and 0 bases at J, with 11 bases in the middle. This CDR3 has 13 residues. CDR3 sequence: CAGQQYSNQPQHF. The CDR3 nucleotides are TGTGCCGGCCAGCAATATAGCAATCAGCCCCAGCATTTT.

The CDR3: CASSLRGRGPSGNTIYF. DNA of the CDR3: TGTGCCAGCAGCTTGCGCGGCAGGGGGCCGTCTGGAAACACCATATATTTT. This chain connects TRBV5-6 to TRBJ1-3; 8 bases map to TRBD1. CDR1 SGHDT and CDR2 YYEEEE come from the germline V gene. There are 17 residues in the CDR3. J gave up 1 base and V 1 base, and 7 bases lay outside the gene matches.

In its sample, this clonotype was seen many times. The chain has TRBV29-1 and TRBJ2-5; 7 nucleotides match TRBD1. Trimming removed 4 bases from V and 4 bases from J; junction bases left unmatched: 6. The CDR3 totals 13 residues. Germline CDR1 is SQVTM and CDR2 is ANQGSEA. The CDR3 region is CSVVDRVAETQYF. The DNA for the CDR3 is TGCAGCGTTGTAGACAGGGTGGCAGAGACCCAGTACTTC.

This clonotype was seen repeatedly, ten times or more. The CDR3 DNA follows: TGCGCCAGCAGCCAAGGTATGGACCGCAACCGGCCAAATCAGCCCCAGCATTTT. Its translation is CASSQGMDRNRPNQPQHF. The V call is TRBV5-1, the J call TRBJ1-5; D gene uncertain. Trimming left V 4 bases short and J 4 bases short, with 24 bases between. Germline CDR1 reads SGHRS; CDR2 reads YFSETQ. CDR3 length equals 18 residues.

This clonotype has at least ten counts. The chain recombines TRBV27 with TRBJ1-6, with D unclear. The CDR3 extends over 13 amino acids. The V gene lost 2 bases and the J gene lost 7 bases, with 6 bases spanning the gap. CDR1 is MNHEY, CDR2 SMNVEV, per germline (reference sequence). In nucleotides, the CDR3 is TGTGCCAGCAGTTTACAACTCAATTCACCCCTCCACTTT. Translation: CASSLQLNSPLHF.

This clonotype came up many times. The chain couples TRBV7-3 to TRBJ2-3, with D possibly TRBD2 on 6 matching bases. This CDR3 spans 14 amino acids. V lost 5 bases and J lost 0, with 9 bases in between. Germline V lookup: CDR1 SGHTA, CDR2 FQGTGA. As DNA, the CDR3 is TGTGCCAGCAGCGGAGGGAAAAGCACAGATACGCAGTATTTT. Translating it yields CASSGGKSTDTQYF.

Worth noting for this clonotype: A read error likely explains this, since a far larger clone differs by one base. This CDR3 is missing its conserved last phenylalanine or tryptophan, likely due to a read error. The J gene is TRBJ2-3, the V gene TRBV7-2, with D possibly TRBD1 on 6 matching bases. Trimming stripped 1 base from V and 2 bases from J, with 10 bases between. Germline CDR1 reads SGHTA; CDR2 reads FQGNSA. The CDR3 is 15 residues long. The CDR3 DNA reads TGTGCCAGCAGCTTAGAGAGGACAGACACAGATACGCAGTATCTT. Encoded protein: CASSLERTDTDTQYL.

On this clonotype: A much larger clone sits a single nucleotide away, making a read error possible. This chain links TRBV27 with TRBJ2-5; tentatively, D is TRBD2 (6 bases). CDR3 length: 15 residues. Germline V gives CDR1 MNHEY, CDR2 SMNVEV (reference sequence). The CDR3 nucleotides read TGTGGCAGCAGTTTTTATTGGGGGGAGGAGGAGACCCAGTACTTC. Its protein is CGSSFYWGEEETQYF.

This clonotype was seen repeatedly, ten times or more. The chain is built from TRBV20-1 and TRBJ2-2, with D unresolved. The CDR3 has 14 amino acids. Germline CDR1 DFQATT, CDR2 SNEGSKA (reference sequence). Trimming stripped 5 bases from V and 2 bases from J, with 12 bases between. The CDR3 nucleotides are TGCAGTGCTGGAGCGAAGTCTAACACCGGGGAGCTGTTTTTT. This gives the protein CSAGAKSNTGELFF.

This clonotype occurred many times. The CDR3 DNA follows: TGTGCCAGCAAAGGAAGGGGGCCCTTTGAAGCTTTCTTT. Protein: CASKGRGPFEAFF. The V and J genes are TRBV11-1 and TRBJ1-1; 7 bases agree with TRBD1. The germline CDR1 and CDR2 sequences are SGHAT and FQDESV (reference sequence). V was clipped by 7 bases and J by 7 bases; unmatched bases: 9. The CDR3 is 13 amino acids.

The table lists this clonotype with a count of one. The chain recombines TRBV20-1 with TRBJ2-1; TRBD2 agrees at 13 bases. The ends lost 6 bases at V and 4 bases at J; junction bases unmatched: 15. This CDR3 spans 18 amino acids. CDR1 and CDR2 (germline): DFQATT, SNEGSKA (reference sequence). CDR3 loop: CSATPPRTSGSVYNEQFF. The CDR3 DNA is TGCAGTGCCACCCCCCCTAGGACTAGCGGGAGTGTGTACAATGAGCAGTTCTTC.